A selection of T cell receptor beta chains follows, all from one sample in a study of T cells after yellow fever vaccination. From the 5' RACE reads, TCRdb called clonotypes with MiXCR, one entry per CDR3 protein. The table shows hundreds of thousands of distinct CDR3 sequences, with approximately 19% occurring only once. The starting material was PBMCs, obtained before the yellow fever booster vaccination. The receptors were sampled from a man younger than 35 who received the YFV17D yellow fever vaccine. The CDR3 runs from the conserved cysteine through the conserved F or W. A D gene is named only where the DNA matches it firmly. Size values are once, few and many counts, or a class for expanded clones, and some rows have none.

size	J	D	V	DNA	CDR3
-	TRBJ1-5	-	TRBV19	TGTGCCAGTAGTATAGCCTACCCCGGAGCCGGGACCGCCTTGGGGCCCCAGCATTTT	CASSIAYPGAGTALGPQHF
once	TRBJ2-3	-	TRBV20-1	TGCAGTGCCGGTAATGAGGTGGGGGGCACAGATACGCAGTATTTT	CSAGNEVGGTDTQYF
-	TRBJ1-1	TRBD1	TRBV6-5	TGTGCCAGCAGTTACTCGAGGCAGGGGGGCACTGAAGCTTTCTTT	CASSYSRQGGTEAFF
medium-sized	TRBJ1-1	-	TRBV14	TGTGCCAGCAGCCGGGGAGGGGCTTTGAACACTGAAGCTTTCTTT	CASSRGGALNTEAFF
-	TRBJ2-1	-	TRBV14	TGTGCCAGCAGCCAAATTTATGTGAGCTCCAATGAGCAGTTCTTC	CASSQIYVSSNEQFF
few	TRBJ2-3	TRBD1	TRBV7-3	TGTGCCAGCGGCAGGACAGGGAATACAGATACGCAGTATTTT	CASGRTGNTDTQYF
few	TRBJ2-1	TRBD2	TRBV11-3	TGTGCCAGCAGCTTAGGCGTCGGCGGGGGGGACTACAATGAGCAGTTCTTC	CASSLGVGGGDYNEQFF
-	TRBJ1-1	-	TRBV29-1	TGCAGCGTTGCCAGGATGATGAACACTGAAGCTTTCTTT	CSVARMMNTEAFF
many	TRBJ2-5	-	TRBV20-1	TGCAGTGCTAGAGTCGGGGCTCTGGAGACCCAGTACTTC	CSARVGALETQYF
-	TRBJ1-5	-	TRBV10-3	TGTGCCAACAGTGATTATAGGAACAATCAGCCCCAGCATTTT	CANSDYRNNQPQHF
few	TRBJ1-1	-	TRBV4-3	TGCGCCAGCAGCCTGAGCCCAGAGGGTCGGAACACTGAAGCTTTCTTT	CASSLSPEGRNTEAFF
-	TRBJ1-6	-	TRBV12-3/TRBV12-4	TGTGCCAGCAGTCCCCGGGACCCCTATAATTCACCCCTCCACTTT	CASSPRDPYNSPLHF
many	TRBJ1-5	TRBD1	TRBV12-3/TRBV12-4	TGTGCCAGCAGTTCAACAGGGGGTAAACAGCCCCAGCATTTT	CASSSTGGKQPQHF
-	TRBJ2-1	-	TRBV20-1	TGCAGTGCTAGGCATGGGACCTACAATGAGCAGTTCTTC	CSARHGTYNEQFF
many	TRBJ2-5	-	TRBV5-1	TGTGCCAGCAGTTTGAGAGGGCAAGAGACCCAGTACTTC	CASSLRGQETQYF
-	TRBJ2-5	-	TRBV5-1	TGCGCCAGCAGCTCAAACGGGGGAGGGACCCAGTACTTC	CASSSNGGGTQYF
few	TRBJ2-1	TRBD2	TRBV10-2	TGCGCCAGCAGTGATCAGACTAGCGGCTACAATGAGCAGTTCTTC	CASSDQTSGYNEQFF
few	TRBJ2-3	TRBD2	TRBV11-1	TGTGCCAGCAGCTGGACTAGCGGGGGGACCTTTCGCACAGATACGCAGTATTTT	CASSWTSGGTFRTDTQYF
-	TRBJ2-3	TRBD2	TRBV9	TGTGCCAGCAGCCGGCGGGGGGCTAGCGGTACAGATACGCAGTATTTT	CASSRRGASGTDTQYF
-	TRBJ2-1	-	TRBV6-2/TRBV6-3	TGTGCCAGCAGTTACGGGTCCCTTGGAGAGCAGTTCTTC	CASSYGSLGEQFF
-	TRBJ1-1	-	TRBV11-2	TGTGCCAGCCGCGCGAGGGTAGTCAAAGCTTTCTTT	CASRARVVKAFF
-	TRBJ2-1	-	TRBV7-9	TGTGCCAGCAGCCCCCGGGACACCAACCATGAGCAGTTCTTC	CASSPRDTNHEQFF
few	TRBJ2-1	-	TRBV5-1	TGCGCCAGCAGCTTGGGTCGGACTACCAATGAGCAGTTCTTC	CASSLGRTTNEQFF
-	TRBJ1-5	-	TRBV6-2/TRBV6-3	TGTGCCAGCAGTTACTCGTGGGGGACATTTGATCAGCCCCAGCATTTT	CASSYSWGTFDQPQHF
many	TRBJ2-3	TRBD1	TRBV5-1	TGCGCCAGCAGCTTCGGGACAGCCTCCACAGATACGCAGTATTTT	CASSFGTASTDTQYF
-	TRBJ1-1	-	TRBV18	TGTGCCAGCTCCCAGGCGGGGGCTGAAGCTTTCTTT	CASSQAGAEAFF
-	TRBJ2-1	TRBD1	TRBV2	TGTGCCAGCAGTGGGCAGGGGGCATTTTCCTACAATGAGCAGTTCTTC	CASSGQGAFSYNEQFF
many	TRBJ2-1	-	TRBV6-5	TGTGCCAGCAGTCCTTGGACGGCGAGCTCCTACAATGAGCAGTTCTTC	CASSPWTASSYNEQFF
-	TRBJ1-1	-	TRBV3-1	TGTGCCAGCAGCCCCTTTGTCCGGGGGCAGAACACTGAAGCTTTCTTT	CASSPFVRGQNTEAFF
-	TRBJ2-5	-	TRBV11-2	TGTGCCAGCAGCAAGTCTCAAGAGACCCAGTACTTC	CASSKSQETQYF
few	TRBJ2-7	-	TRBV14	TGTGCCAGCAGCCAAGACGAGGGCAGCTATTACTACGAGCAGTACTTC	CASSQDEGSYYYEQYF
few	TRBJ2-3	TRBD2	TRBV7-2	TGTGCCAGCAGCTTAGTCCCAGCGGGGGGGCCGGTTAGCACAGATACGCAGTATTTT	CASSLVPAGGPVSTDTQYF
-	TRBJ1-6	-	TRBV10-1	TGCGCCAGCAGCCCCGGGGGTCGTAATTCACCCCTCCACTTT	CASSPGGRNSPLHF
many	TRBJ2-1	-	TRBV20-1	TGCAGTGCTAGCCCGCGGGACGGGGTCTACAATGAGCAGTTCTTC	CSASPRDGVYNEQFF
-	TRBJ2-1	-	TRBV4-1	TGCGCCAGCAGCCAAGATTGGATAGCGCGCAATGAGCAGTTCTTC	CASSQDWIARNEQFF
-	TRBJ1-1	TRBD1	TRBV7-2	TGTGCCAGCAGCTGGGGACAGAAAACCGTTGAAGCTTTCTTT	CASSWGQKTVEAFF
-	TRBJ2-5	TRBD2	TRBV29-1	TGCAGCGTTGAAGATCCGGTTCTAGCGGGGGGGCGCGAGACCCAGTACTTC	CSVEDPVLAGGRETQYF
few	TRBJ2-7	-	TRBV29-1	TGCAGCGTTCACAGCGGCACCTACGAGCAGTACTTC	CSVHSGTYEQYF
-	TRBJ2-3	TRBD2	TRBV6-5	TGTGCCAGCAGTTACTCGCTGGGACTAAACGGGGATACGCAGTATTTT	CASSYSLGLNGDTQYF
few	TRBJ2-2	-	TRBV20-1	TGCAGTGCTAGAGATAGAGGGCTCCCGAACACCGGGGAGCTGTTTTTT	CSARDRGLPNTGELFF
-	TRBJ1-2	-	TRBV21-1	TGTGCCAGCAGCAAAGAAGGTTCACTTAATTCCCGCTACACCTTC	CASSKEGSLNSRYTF
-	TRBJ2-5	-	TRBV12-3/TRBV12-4	TGTGCCAGCAGTTTGAGTGCTAGTAGCGAGACCCAGTACTTC	CASSLSASSETQYF
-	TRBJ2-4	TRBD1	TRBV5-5	TGTGCCAGCAGCTTAAAGGACAGGGGAGGTGCGTTAACCAAAAACATTCAGTACTTC	CASSLKDRGGALTKNIQYF